The 29 T cell receptor beta chains given below trace back to one sample, sequenced in a study of cytomegalovirus exposure and HLA in healthy donors. In the PCR, 60 Vbeta and 13 Jbeta primers were used. The repertoire was sequenced with immunoSEQ multiplex PCR; TCRdb's copy has only in-frame clones and lacks some. The sample lists about 160,000 clones, around three quarters seen once, with about 1.4% in the top ten. The sequenced material came from PBMCs. The receptors come from a man aged 35-49 years in good health and CMV-seronegative.

CDR3 sequence: CASLRSGSAYEQYF. The DNA of the CDR3 is TGTGCCAGCCTACGTAGCGGGAGCGCCTACGAGCAGTACTTC. The chain carries TRBV2 and TRBJ2-7, with 9 bases that match TRBD2. The CDR3 covers 14 residues. Looked up from germline, CDR1 is SNHLY and CDR2 is FYNNEI. V was pared by 8 bases and J by 2 bases, with 7 bases of the junction left unmatched.

The rearrangement joins TRBV6-5 to TRBJ1-2; 10 bases align to TRBD1. This CDR3 has 15 amino acids. The germline V gene has CDR1 MNHEY and CDR2 SVGAGI. Trimming took 2 bases from V and 6 from J; bases not matched to a gene: 6. The CDR3 DNA reads as TGTGCCAGCAGTTACGGGACAGGGGAAAGTAATGGCTACACCTTC. It encodes CASSYGTGESNGYTF.

This chain connects TRBV5-1 to TRBJ1-3; 9 positions match TRBD1. CDR3 length: 15 amino acids. With V trimmed by 0 bases and J by 2 bases, 0 bases remained unmatched. CDR1 is SGHRS, CDR2 YFSETQ, per germline. DNA for the CDR3: TGCGCCAGCAGCTTGGGGACAGGGGCTGGAAACACCATATATTTT. It translates to CASSLGTGAGNTIYF.

This clone occurred a few times. The rearrangement joins TRBV6-5 to TRBJ1-6, with TRBD1 as a possible D gene (6 bases). V lost 0 bases and J lost 8, with 11 bases in between. This CDR3 contains 15 residues. The V gene's germline CDR1 is MNHEY and CDR2 SVGAGI. The CDR3 sequence is CASSYSISGDSPLHF. In DNA, the CDR3 is TGTGCCAGCAGTTACTCGATATCAGGGGATTCACCCCTCCACTTT.

The rearrangement joins TRBV29-1 to TRBJ2-7, with D possibly matching TRBD1 (6 bases). The length of the CDR3 is 12 residues. Germline CDR1 reads SQVTM; CDR2 reads ANQGSEA. Deletions cut 5 bases from V and 4 bases from J, with 12 bases between. The CDR3 spells CSVLTGPYEQYV. The CDR3 DNA reads TGCAGCGTTCTCACAGGGCCATACGAGCAGTACGTC.

The J gene is TRBJ1-6, the V gene TRBV6-5, with no clear D. The CDR3 loop spans 12 amino acids. Germline V lookup: CDR1 MNHEY, CDR2 SVGAGI. Trimming shortened V by 4 bases and J by 9 bases, and 7 bases separated the two germline ends. The CDR3: CASSFRGSPLHF. The CDR3 bases are TGTGCCAGCAGTTTCCGAGGTTCACCCCTCCACTTT.

The V gene is TRBV28, the J gene TRBJ2-7; 8 nucleotides match TRBD2. After removal of 5 bases from V and 2 bases from J, the junction contained 5 bases not matched to a gene. This CDR3 region has 14 residues. CDR1 and CDR2 (germline): MDHEN, SYDVKM. CDR3 DNA sequence: TGTGCCAGCAGTCTTGCGGGAGGACCCTACGAGCAGTACTTC. This encodes CASSLAGGPYEQYF.

This clone has only one observation. This sequence joins TRBV21-1 and TRBJ2-7; TRBD2, the table's D call, lacks a check against the DNA. TRBV21-1 is flagged as a pseudogene. CDR3 length: 14 amino acids. This chain's CDR3 is CASSTHFSSYEQYV. The CDR3 nucleotides are TGTGCCAGCAGCACCCATTTTAGCTCCTACGAGCAGTACGTC.

This chain connects TRBV14 to TRBJ1-2; maybe TRBD1 (6 bases). CDR3 length: 13 residues. Germline V lookup: CDR1 SGHDN, CDR2 FVKESK. V lost 3 bases and J lost 8, with 13 bases in between. Here the CDR3 reads CASSQVRGTGYTF. In DNA form, the CDR3 reads TGTGCCAGCAGCCAGGTCAGGGGCACGGGCTACACCTTC.

The rearrangement links TRBV18 to TRBJ2-2, with 9 bases identical to TRBD1. The CDR3 sequence is 15 residues long. CDR1 and CDR2 from the germline V gene are KGHSH and LQKENI. V lost 3 bases and J lost 5; bases outside the gene matches: 4. Here the CDR3 reads CASSPPGQGTGELFF. CDR3 in DNA: TGTGCCAGCTCACCCCCGGGACAGGGTACCGGGGAGCTGTTTTTT.

The V gene is TRBV28, the J gene TRBJ2-7; 9 bases line up with TRBD2. With V trimmed by 3 bases and J by 6 bases, 15 bases remained unmatched. The CDR3 length is 17 residues. Germline lookup yields CDR1 MDHEN and CDR2 SYDVKM. CDR3 DNA: TGTGCCAGCAGTTTCATTGGGCTAGCGGGAACTTCGCGCGAGCAGTACTTC. Translation: CASSFIGLAGTSREQYF.

As concerns this clone: Relative to the germline gene, one junction end is altered; a read error may explain this. The V gene is TRBV7-9, the J gene TRBJ2-3; tentatively, D is TRBD1 (6 bases). Germline assignment: CDR1 SEHNR and CDR2 FQNEAQ (reference sequence). There are 15 residues in the CDR3. CDR3 DNA sequence: TGTTCCAGCAGCTTGGGTTGGCAGGGGACAGATACGCAGTATTTT. Translation: CSSSLGWQGTDTQYF.

This chain links TRBV9 with TRBJ2-1; D may be TRBD2 (6 bases). This CDR3 comprises 15 residues. The V gene's germline CDR1 is SGDLS and CDR2 YYNGEE. V gave up 4 bases and J gave up 1 base, with 12 bases separating them. The chain's CDR3 is CASSPGGGSYNEQFF. The DNA for the CDR3 is TGTGCCAGCAGCCCAGGTGGGGGGTCCTACAATGAGCAGTTCTTC.

This clone was seen a few times. The rearrangement links TRBV6-1 to TRBJ2-2; possibly TRBD2 for D (5 bases). Germline CDR1 is MNHNS and CDR2 is SASEGT. Trimming took off 6 bases at V and 8 bases at J, with 10 bases between the two ends. There are 12 residues in the CDR3. CDR3 in amino acids: CASRLVLGELFF. CDR3 coding DNA: TGTGCCAGCAGACTAGTCCTTGGGGAGCTGTTTTTT.

This clone was counted only a few times. The chain joins TRBV9 to TRBJ2-3; TRBD1 matches at 7 bases. The CDR3 is 14 residues long. The germline CDR1 and CDR2 sequences are SGDLS and YYNGEE. V trimming: 0 bases; J trimming: 5 bases; junction bases outside the gene matches: 3. CDR3 nucleotide sequence: TGTGCCAGCAGCGTAGCTTACAGGGGAGATACGCAGTATTTT. Protein sequence: CASSVAYRGDTQYF.

CDR3 in amino acids: CASSLPGTYEQYV. CDR3 sequence (DNA): TGCGCCAGCAGCTTGCCAGGCACCTACGAGCAGTACGTC. V and J are TRBV5-1 and TRBJ2-7; D unresolved. Trimming left V 1 base short and J 2 bases short, with 7 bases between. CDR1 and CDR2 from the germline V gene are SGHRS and YFSETQ. The CDR3 covers 13 residues.

V and J are TRBV7-2 and TRBJ2-1, with 13 positions matching TRBD2. V lost 8 bases and J lost 9; bases outside the gene matches: 10. CDR1 SGHTA and CDR2 FQGNSA come from the germline V gene. This CDR3 has 15 amino acids. The CDR3 is CASLRGTSGAGEQFF. Written as DNA, the CDR3 is TGTGCCAGCCTGCGGGGGACTAGCGGGGCGGGTGAGCAGTTCTTC.

The chain has TRBV10-3 and TRBJ2-2; D not resolved. The CDR3 sequence is 16 residues long. V lost 3 bases to trimming and J lost 6 bases, with 17 bases between them. Germline V gives CDR1 ENHRY, CDR2 SYGVKD. The CDR3 loop is CAISDQAVMWAGELFF. CDR3 DNA sequence: TGTGCCATCAGTGATCAGGCCGTTATGTGGGCCGGGGAGCTGTTTTTT.

The chain is built from TRBV4-2 and TRBJ1-5, with 7 bases that match TRBD1. This CDR3 contains 14 residues. CDR1 LGHNA and CDR2 YNFKEQ come from the germline V gene. V lost 1 base and J lost 11; bases outside the gene matches: 8. The CDR3 region has the DNA TGTGCCAGCAGCCAAGGGGACAGCCGATCGGCCCAGCATTTT. This encodes CASSQGDSRSAQHF.

The chain carries TRBV9 and TRBJ2-2, with 7 nucleotides matching TRBD1. The CDR3 is 15 residues long. Looked up from germline, CDR1 is SGDLS and CDR2 is YYNGEE. V was clipped by 4 bases and J by 2 bases; unmatched bases: 5. The DNA for the CDR3 is TGTGCCAGCAGCCCCCGGACAGGAAACACCGGGGAGCTGTTTTTT. This encodes CASSPRTGNTGELFF. Looking up the rest from reference TRBV9 and TRBJ2-2 gives the full variable domain: DSGVTQTPKHLITATGQRVTLRCSPRSGDLSVYWYQQSLDQGLQFLIQYYNGEERAKGNILERFSAQQFPDLHSELNLSSLELGDSALYFCASSPRTGNTGELFFGEGSRLTVL.

The chain links TRBV30 to TRBJ2-7; 7 bases fit TRBD2. Trimming cost V 3 bases and J 2 bases; bases outside gene matches: 7. CDR1 GTSNPN and CDR2 SVGIG come from the germline V gene (reference sequence). CDR3 length: 14 amino acids. The CDR3 protein is CAWSDTSEPYEQYV. DNA of the CDR3: TGTGCCTGGAGCGATACTAGCGAACCCTACGAGCAGTACGTC.

The chain carries TRBV2 and TRBJ1-5; D not resolved. This CDR3 spans 14 amino acids. Germline V gene sequence: CDR1 SNHLY, CDR2 FYNNEI. Trimming cost V 8 bases and J 0 bases, with 11 bases left between them. CDR3 protein: CASGSVHSNQPQHF. In DNA form, the CDR3 reads TGTGCCAGCGGTAGCGTTCATAGCAATCAGCCCCAGCATTTT.

This clone occurred a few times. This chain connects TRBV5-1 to TRBJ2-1; 11 positions match TRBD2. Looked up from germline, CDR1 is SGHRS and CDR2 is YFSETQ. V was pared by 4 bases and J by 6 bases, with 6 bases of the junction left unmatched. CDR3 length: 15 residues. The DNA for the CDR3 is TGCGCCAGCAGCCCTACTAGCGGGAGTGGCAATGAGCAGTTCTTC. Protein product: CASSPTSGSGNEQFF. Full variable domain (rest looked up from reference TRBV5-1 and TRBJ2-1): KAGVTQTPRYLIKTRGQQVTLSCSPISGHRSVSWYQQTPGQGLQFLFEYFSETQRNKGNFPGRFSGRQFSNSRSEMNVSTLELGDSALYLCASSPTSGSGNEQFFGPGTRLTVL.

V and J are TRBV7-3 and TRBJ1-2, with TRBD1 as a possible D gene (6 bases). There are 14 residues in the CDR3. Trimming stripped 3 bases from V and 7 bases from J, with 15 bases between. The germline V gene encodes CDR1 SGHTA and CDR2 FQGTGA. The CDR3 loop is CASSFDRTSVGYTF. The CDR3 nucleotides read TGTGCCAGCAGCTTCGACAGGACCTCCGTTGGCTACACCTTC.

The chain employs TRBV27 and TRBJ2-7; a possible D gene is TRBD1 (6 bases). Trimming shortened V by 4 bases and J by 3 bases, and 19 bases separated the two germline ends. The CDR3 has 16 amino acids. Per germline, CDR1 MNHEY and CDR2 SMNVEV (reference sequence). The CDR3 nucleotides read TGTGCCAGCAGTTGGGGGCGACTAAACTCCGTCTACGAGCAGTACTTC. Its translation is CASSWGRLNSVYEQYF.

On this clone: The junction differs from germline at one of its ends, possibly a read error. V gene TRBV7-9 combines with J gene TRBJ1-2; no reliable D call. This CDR3 is 15 amino acids long. Germline V CDR1 and CDR2: SEHNR, FQNEAQ (reference sequence). The CDR3 reads CSSSSTEKEAYGYTF. For the CDR3, the DNA is TGTTCCAGCAGCTCGACGGAGAAGGAAGCCTATGGCTACACCTTC. The variable domain in full, with the rest retrieved from reference TRBV7-9 and TRBJ1-2, is DTGVSQNPRHKITKRGQNVTFRCDPISEHNRLYWYRQTLGQGPEFLTYFQNEAQLEKSRLLSDRFSAERPKGSFSTLEIQRTEQGDSAMYLCSSSSTEKEAYGYTFGSGTRLTVV.

This clone occurred many times. The gene calls are TRBV7-9 and TRBJ2-2; TRBD2 matches 7 bases. The CDR3 runs to 18 residues. Germline lookup yields CDR1 SEHNR and CDR2 FQNEAQ (reference sequence). J gave up 3 bases and V 5 bases, and 15 bases lay outside the gene matches. CDR3: CASSDQGLRTFYTGELFF. Written as DNA, the CDR3 is TGTGCCAGCAGCGACCAGGGACTACGAACGTTTTACACCGGGGAGCTGTTTTTT.

This clone was recorded a few times. The CDR3 DNA sequence: TGTGCCAGCAGTGAAGCTCTTTATTACAATGAGCAGTTCTTC. Translation gives CASSEALYYNEQFF. V and J are TRBV2 and TRBJ2-1; no reliable D call. The CDR3 contains 14 residues. Deletions cut 0 bases from V and 4 bases from J, with 7 bases between. From germline, CDR1 is SNHLY and CDR2 FYNNEI.

The rearrangement links TRBV6-5 to TRBJ2-7, with 7 nucleotides matching TRBD2. The CDR3 spans 14 residues. The germline gives CDR1 MNHEY, CDR2 SVGAGI. The trim removed 5 bases at V and 2 bases at J, leaving 6 bases unmatched. This CDR3 is CASSSPGTTYEQYV. CDR3 nucleotide sequence: TGTGCCAGCAGTAGCCCGGGGACTACCTACGAGCAGTACGTC.